What follows are 25 T cell receptor beta chains derived from one specimen sequenced in a study of beta chain features in type 1 diabetes. No antigen has been assigned to these receptors. Isolated RNA was reverse transcribed in full, so expressed TCRB transcripts were sequenced. Measured with immunoSEQ multiplex PCR; TCRdb has only the in-frame clones, and not every one. Here the sample spans 55,000 to 80,000 clones, roughly 50% being singletons. Overall study findings and caveats: In all four CD4+ subsets, TCRB CDR3 length was significantly, moderately reduced in type 1 diabetes.

The material sequenced was central memory CD4+ T cells from blood. These TCRs come from a man aged 30-40 years with type 1 diabetes.

The chain joins TRBV5-1 to TRBJ1-2; 9 bases align to TRBD1. The CDR3 consists of 14 residues. CDR1 and CDR2 (germline): SGHRS, YFSETQ. The trim removed 4 bases at V and 8 bases at J, leaving 9 bases unmatched. DNA for the CDR3: TGCGCCAGCAGCCCTGGCGGGACAGGGCAAGGCTACACCTTC. This codes for CASSPGGTGQGYTF.

V is TRBV5-6 and J is TRBJ2-7; D is unresolved. Germline CDR1 reads SGHDT; CDR2 reads YYEEEE. V lost 2 bases, J lost 6 bases, and 15 bases lay in between. The CDR3 is made up of 14 amino acids. CDR3 residues: CASSLHSKGSEQYF. CDR3 nucleotide sequence: TGTGCCAGCAGCTTACACAGCAAAGGTAGCGAGCAGTACTTC. The full variable domain, with the rest looked up from reference TRBV5-6 and TRBJ2-7, is DAGVTQSPTHLIKTRGQQVTLRCSPKSGHDTVSWYQQALGQGPQFIFQYYEEEERQRGNFPDRFSGHQFPNYSSELNVNALLLGDSALYLCASSLHSKGSEQYFGPGTRLTVT.

This clone has just a few counts. This chain uses TRBV13 with TRBJ1-2, with TRBD1 matching over 11 bases. The CDR3 runs 14 residues. The ends lost 4 bases at V and 7 bases at J; junction bases unmatched: 5. The germline V gene has CDR1 PRHDT and CDR2 FYEKMQ (reference sequence). The CDR3 here is CASSSGTGGLGYTF. The CDR3 DNA reads TGTGCCAGCAGCTCCGGGACAGGGGGTCTTGGCTACACCTTC.

This clone was recorded a few times. This chain links TRBV11-3 with TRBJ2-1, with D perhaps matching TRBD1 (6 bases). The CDR3 runs 17 residues. Germline values: CDR1 SGHNT, CDR2 YENEEA. Between the trimmed V and J ends, which lost 0 bases and 0 bases, there was a span of 12 bases. CDR3 coding DNA: TGTGCCAGCAGCTTAGATTTCCAGGGGACCTCCTACAATGAGCAGTTCTTC. Protein product: CASSLDFQGTSYNEQFF. Combining the CDR3 with reference TRBV11-3 and TRBJ2-1 gives the whole variable domain EAGVVQSPRYKIIEKKQPVAFWCNPISGHNTLYWYLQNLGQGPELLIRYENEEAVDDSQLPKDRFSAERLKGVDSTLKIQPAELGDSAVYLCASSLDFQGTSYNEQFFGPGTRLTVL.

This clone has more than one count but fewer than ten. V gene TRBV30 combines with J gene TRBJ2-7; TRBD1 matches at 7 bases. The trim removed 3 bases at V and 0 bases at J, leaving 8 bases unmatched. The germline V gene encodes CDR1 GTSNPN and CDR2 SVGIG (reference sequence). The CDR3 extends over 15 amino acids. DNA for the CDR3: TGTGCCTGGAGACACCCCGGGACAGCCTCCTACGAGCAGTACTTC. Translated, it gives CAWRHPGTASYEQYF.

V and J are TRBV27 and TRBJ1-6, with TRBD1 as a possible D gene (5 bases). CDR1 is MNHEY and CDR2 is SMNVEV in the germline V gene (reference sequence). V gave up 4 bases and J gave up 7 bases, with 14 bases separating them. This CDR3 region has 15 residues. CDR3 amino acids: CASSSMGLGNSPLHF. CDR3 nucleotide sequence: TGTGCCAGCAGTTCTATGGGGCTGGGCAATTCACCCCTCCACTTT.

V gene TRBV5-1 combines with J gene TRBJ1-3; 8 bases line up with TRBD1. The germline gives CDR1 SGHRS, CDR2 YFSETQ. The CDR3 covers 16 residues. The trim removed 0 bases at V and 2 bases at J, leaving 4 bases unmatched. CDR3 amino acids: CASSLAGQGTGNTIYF. CDR3 nucleotide sequence: TGCGCCAGCAGCTTGGCCGGACAGGGCACTGGAAACACCATATATTTT.

There are a few counts of this clone. This sequence joins TRBV5-1 and TRBJ1-1, with D perhaps matching TRBD1 (5 bases). The CDR3 totals 15 residues. V dropped 0 bases and J dropped 3 bases, with 12 bases sitting between them. Germline V gives CDR1 SGHRS, CDR2 YFSETQ. As DNA, the CDR3 is TGCGCCAGCAGCTTGGTGGGGGGAGAACACACTGAAGCTTTCTTT. Protein: CASSLVGGEHTEAFF.

This clone has a handful of counts. This rearrangement joins TRBV11-2 to TRBJ2-7; 13 bases fit TRBD2. From germline, CDR1 is SGHAT and CDR2 FQNNGV. V shed 4 bases, J shed 6 bases, and the junction held 9 bases outside the gene matches. This CDR3 has 16 amino acids. CDR3 sequence (DNA): TGTGCCAGCAGCTCACCAGGACTAGCGGGAGTGAGCGAGCAGTACTTC. Translation gives CASSSPGLAGVSEQYF.

This clone was seen only a few times. This rearrangement joins TRBV5-6 to TRBJ2-2; 13 bases fit TRBD2. The junction had 3 bases not matched to a gene; V was cut back by 0 bases and J by 4 bases. The germline gives CDR1 SGHDT, CDR2 YYEEEE. The CDR3 runs 17 residues. The CDR3 reads CASSLELAGGFTGELFF. CDR3 bases: TGTGCCAGCAGCTTGGAACTAGCGGGGGGGTTCACCGGGGAGCTGTTTTTT.

The chain has TRBV19 and TRBJ1-1; maybe TRBD1 (6 bases). Looked up from germline, CDR1 is LNHDA and CDR2 is SQIVND (reference sequence). The ends were cut back, 4 bases at V and 3 bases at J, with 12 bases in the middle. CDR3 length: 14 amino acids. The CDR3 protein is CASSTATGYTEAFF. CDR3 nucleotide sequence: TGTGCCAGTAGTACGGCGACAGGTTACACTGAAGCTTTCTTT.

The chain carries TRBV5-4 and TRBJ2-3; D gene ambiguous. From germline, CDR1 is SGHNT and CDR2 YYREEE (reference sequence). The V and J ends lost 0 bases and 2 bases respectively, with 10 bases between them. This CDR3 region has 15 residues. The CDR3: CASSLDRGITDTQYF. The CDR3 DNA sequence: TGTGCCAGCAGCTTGGACCGCGGAATCACAGATACGCAGTATTTT.

This clone was found a few times. The chain carries TRBV30 and TRBJ2-2; perhaps TRBD1 as D (5 bases). The V end lost 4 bases, the J end lost 6 bases, and 12 bases lay between the germline ends. The germline V gene has CDR1 GTSNPN and CDR2 SVGIG (reference sequence). The CDR3 extends over 13 amino acids. CDR3 in amino acids: CAWTSQDSGELFF. In nucleotides, the CDR3 is TGTGCCTGGACTTCACAGGATTCCGGGGAGCTGTTTTTT.

The rearrangement uses TRBV18 and TRBJ2-3; weak D call: TRBD1 (6 bases). CDR3 length: 16 amino acids. Trimming pared 3 bases from V and 1 base from J, leaving 14 bases between. Germline values: CDR1 KGHSH, CDR2 LQKENI. CDR3 sequence: CASSPGHFSGTDTQYF. In DNA form, the CDR3 reads TGTGCCAGCTCACCGGGACACTTTTCGGGCACAGATACGCAGTATTTT.

The chain has TRBV10-2 and TRBJ2-2, with D possibly being TRBD2 (5 bases). CDR3 length: 13 residues. Germline CDR1 is WSHSY and CDR2 is SAAADI. Trimming removed 4 bases from V and 7 bases from J, with 10 bases in between. The CDR3, as DNA: TGCGCCAGCAGTGCGGGGTACGGCGGGGAGCTGTTTTTT. Translating gives CASSAGYGGELFF.

The chain employs TRBV27 and TRBJ2-5; D is possibly TRBD2 (6 bases). From germline, CDR1 is MNHEY and CDR2 SMNVEV (reference sequence). The CDR3 length is 15 residues. Trimming shortened V by 5 bases and J by 1 base, and 14 bases separated the two germline ends. CDR3 nucleotides: TGTGCCAGCAGTCCCACCGTGGGGGGCCAAGAGACCCAGTACTTC. Protein sequence: CASSPTVGGQETQYF.

The V gene is TRBV5-4, the J gene TRBJ1-1, with D possibly matching TRBD1 (6 bases). The CDR3 sequence is 14 residues long. Germline loops: CDR1 SGHNT, CDR2 YYREEE (reference sequence). Trimming left V 3 bases short and J 0 bases short, with 9 bases between. The CDR3 spells CASSSWTVNTEAFF. DNA of the CDR3: TGTGCCAGCAGCTCCTGGACAGTGAACACTGAAGCTTTCTTT.

This clone showed up just a few times. V and J are TRBV7-6 and TRBJ1-2; D is uncertain. This CDR3 comprises 13 residues. Looked up from germline, CDR1 is SGHVS and CDR2 is FNYEAQ. The germline V and J ends were trimmed by 4 bases and 4 bases, with 10 bases remaining between them. The CDR3 here is CASSSGEGYGYTF. For the CDR3, the DNA is TGTGCCAGCAGCTCCGGGGAAGGCTATGGCTACACCTTC.

The gene calls are TRBV7-9 and TRBJ2-7; D call uncertain. Germline values: CDR1 SEHNR, CDR2 FQNEAQ (reference sequence). With 5 bases removed from V and 3 bases from J, the gap between germline ends came to 17 bases. CDR3 length equals 15 residues. CDR3 sequence: CASSPPPRFGYEQYF. In DNA, the CDR3 is TGTGCCAGCAGCCCCCCGCCGCGGTTTGGCTACGAGCAGTACTTC.

V usage is TRBV7-8 and J usage is TRBJ2-5, with 13 bases lining up with TRBD2. CDR1 and CDR2 from the germline V gene are SGHVS and FQNEAQ. This CDR3 region has 18 residues. With V trimmed by 0 bases and J by 4 bases, 8 bases remained unmatched. The CDR3 nucleotides are TGTGCCAGCAGCTTAGCAAGGCGAACTAGCGGGGGGGTAGAGACCCAGTACTTC. Encoded protein: CASSLARRTSGGVETQYF. The full variable domain, its missing parts supplied by reference TRBV7-8 and TRBJ2-5, is GAGVSQSPRYKVAKRGQDVALRCDPISGHVSLFWYQQALGQGPEFLTYFQNEAQLDKSGLPSDRFFAERPEGSVSTLKIQRTQQEDSAVYLCASSLARRTSGGVETQYFGPGTRLLVL.

The chain carries TRBV5-1 and TRBJ2-1, with TRBD2 as a possible D gene (6 bases). Germline V gives CDR1 SGHRS, CDR2 YFSETQ. The CDR3 sequence is 14 residues long. V dropped 4 bases and J dropped 5 bases, with 13 bases sitting between them. Written as DNA, the CDR3 is TGCGCCAGCAGCCACTCGGGACTTCACAATGAGCAGTTCTTC. This encodes CASSHSGLHNEQFF.

The chain uses TRBV7-9 and TRBJ2-3; 9 bases are shared with TRBD2. CDR3 length: 16 residues. Germline-derived CDR1 and CDR2 are SEHNR and FQNEAQ (reference sequence). The V segment lost 4 bases and the J segment 5 bases; nucleotides outside the gene matches: 10. The CDR3, as DNA: TGTGCCAGCAGCTATCTAGCGGGGTCCGCCGGAGATACGCAGTATTTT. Translated, it gives CASSYLAGSAGDTQYF. The full variable domain, its missing parts supplied by reference TRBV7-9 and TRBJ2-3, is DTGVSQNPRHKITKRGQNVTFRCDPISEHNRLYWYRQTLGQGPEFLTYFQNEAQLEKSRLLSDRFSAERPKGSFSTLEIQRTEQGDSAMYLCASSYLAGSAGDTQYFGPGTRLTVL.

CDR3 bases: TGCGCCAGCAGCCTCGCCGGGACAGAGGCCTACGAGCAGTACTTC. Translated: CASSLAGTEAYEQYF. The V gene is TRBV5-1, the J gene TRBJ2-7, with TRBD1 matching over 7 bases. The CDR3 consists of 15 residues. Per the germline V gene, CDR1 is SGHRS and CDR2 is YFSETQ. V dropped 4 bases and J dropped 2; count of bases not matched to a gene: 9.

CDR3 sequence (DNA): TGTGCCAGCAGCCCAGGACAGTCTTTATGGAATGGCTACACCTTC. Its protein is CASSPGQSLWNGYTF. The chain is built from TRBV5-8 and TRBJ1-2, with a possible D match to TRBD1 (6 bases). The CDR3 consists of 15 residues. Trimming shortened V by 4 bases and J by 6 bases, and 19 bases separated the two germline ends. Germline values: CDR1 SGHTS, CDR2 YDEGEE.

This chain uses TRBV18 with TRBJ2-5; 11 nucleotides align to TRBD1. Germline V gene data show CDR1 as KGHSH and CDR2 as LQKENI. The V segment lost 2 bases and the J segment 2 bases; nucleotides outside the gene matches: 4. The CDR3 length is 16 residues. The CDR3 sequence: CASSPTGTGGQETQYF. CDR3 nucleotide sequence: TGTGCCAGCTCACCAACCGGGACAGGGGGACAAGAGACCCAGTACTTC.